This T cell receptor beta chain was sequenced during a study of cytomegalovirus exposure and HLA in healthy donors. This CDR3 region has 15 residues. Germline CDR1 and CDR2: SEHNR and FQNEAQ (reference sequence). V shed 1 base and J 3 bases; nucleotides not matched to a gene: 3. PCR involved 60 Vbeta and 13 Jbeta primers. Some clones are missing from TCRdb's copy, which holds only in-frame ones; the method was immunoSEQ multiplex PCR. In all, the sample yields roughly 69,000 clones. The sample taken for sequencing was PBMCs. This sequence was found in a woman younger than 45 in good health and CMV-seronegative. V usage is TRBV7-9 and J usage is TRBJ2-7, with 10 bases matching TRBD2. The CDR3 DNA reads TGTGCCAGCAGCTTAGTAGCTAGCGGGAGCTACGAGCAGTACTTC. Amino acid sequence: CASSLVASGSYEQYF.